This T cell receptor (delta chain) was obtained from a study of γδ T cells in repeated Plasmodium falciparum infection. Study-wide context: Donors had four controlled P. falciparum NF54 infections over roughly 600 days.

Study observations and caveats: In Vdelta2-negative, largely Vdelta1+, gammadelta repertoires, repeated controlled infections appeared to drive clonal selection waves.

CDR1 is GEAIGNYY, CDR2 EKD, per germline. CDR3 length: 18 amino acids. TCRdb re-processed the multiplex PCR reads via CATT. The sample contains roughly 93,000 delta-chain clones, around 1.4% of which appear only once. This clone was seen at least ten times. The antigen is not known. A far larger clone differs by one base, so this is likely a read error. The same CDR3 can be traced to other DNA sequences in this sample. Vgamma9/Vdelta2+ and Vdelta2-negative gammadelta T cells were flow-sorted from PBMC for bulk sequencing. The source is a pool of human donors (malaria-infected and uninfected, not separated). Sequencing was done on a sample of gamma-delta T cells from blood. The rearrangement joins TRDV2 to TRDJ1; 9 nucleotides match TRDD3. No J gene was available from TCRdb, and it was assigned here by a germline match of the DNA. CDR3 sequence: CACDTYDWGTYHTDKLIF. The CDR3 DNA is TGTGCCTGTGACACTTACGACTGGGGGACTTACCACACTGATAAACTCATCTTT.